Listed below are T cell receptor beta chains from one sample, sequenced in a study of T cell repertoires in cytomegalovirus infection. These TCRs are of unknown antigen specificity. TCRdb recomputed calls from the reads with MiXCR, one row per CDR3 protein. The top ten hold roughly 13% of the sample, which has some 350,000 distinct CDR3 sequences, about 34% seen once. The starting material was cultured PBMCs, obtained from culture after CMV antigen stimulation. These receptor sequences come from a human donor in good health (CMV status not recorded). Some clones in this sample may be carry-over from other donors' samples. The CDR3 runs from the conserved cysteine through the conserved F or W. A D gene is named only where the DNA matches it firmly. A clone size is listed for some rows: how often the clone was seen (once, few, many), or a class if it is expanded.

clone_size | j_call | v_call | d_call | cdr3_nt | cdr3_aa
few | TRBJ2-2 | TRBV9 | . | TGTGCCAGCAGCGTAGACTCTTGGCGCACCGGGGAGCTGTTTTTT | CASSVDSWRTGELFF
many | TRBJ2-2 | TRBV7-2 | TRBD2 | TGTGCCAGCAGCTTAGTTCTAGCGGGATTCACCGGGGAGCTGTTTTTT | CASSLVLAGFTGELFF
. | TRBJ1-5 | TRBV7-2 | . | TGTGCCAGCAGCTTTAACTCCCGGGATAATCAGCCCCAGCATTTT | CASSFNSRDNQPQHF
. | TRBJ2-7 | TRBV7-2 | . | TGTGCCAGCAGCGCGGACTACGAGCAGTACTTC | CASSADYEQYF
. | TRBJ1-1 | TRBV4-1 | . | TGCGCCAGCAGCCAAGATCTTCCAGGGGAAGCTTTCTTT | CASSQDLPGEAFF
. | TRBJ2-3 | TRBV19 | . | TGTGCCAGTAGACAGGATACGCAGTATTTT | CASRQDTQYF
few | TRBJ2-1 | TRBV7-4 | . | TGTGCCAGCAGCCAGGCTGGGGTCGTGCAGTTCTTC | CASSQAGVVQFF
few | TRBJ1-3 | TRBV6-1 | TRBD1 | TGTGCCAGCCTTTCAGGGGGCTCTGGAAACACCATATATTTT | CASLSGGSGNTIYF
few | TRBJ1-2 | TRBV2 | . | TGTGCCAGCTCGCAGCAGAACTATGGCTACACCTTC | CASSQQNYGYTF
. | TRBJ2-4 | TRBV4-1 | . | TGCGCCAGCAGCCAAGGCCTAGCTGCTGCCAAAAACATTCAGTACTTC | CASSQGLAAAKNIQYF
. | TRBJ2-3 | TRBV7-2 | . | TGTGCCAGCAGCTTATTAGTATTGAATACGCAGTATTTT | CASSLLVLNTQYF
. | TRBJ2-7 | TRBV4-1 | TRBD2 | TGCGCCAGCAGCCAAACCGGGACTAGCACCTACGAGCAGTACTTC | CASSQTGTSTYEQYF
once | TRBJ2-5 | TRBV29-1 | . | TGCAGCGTTGTCTCGTACCAAGAGACCCAGTACTTC | CSVVSYQETQYF
. | TRBJ1-1 | TRBV20-1 | TRBD1 | TGCAGTGCTGTTGGACAGGGCTCAGCTTTCTTT | CSAVGQGSAFF
once | TRBJ1-5 | TRBV6-5 | TRBD1 | TGTGCCAGCAGCAGGACAGGGGCGGGACAGCCCCAGCATTTT | CASSRTGAGQPQHF
few | TRBJ2-2 | TRBV11-2 | . | TGTGCCAGCAGCTTAGGACCCAATGGGGCCGGGGAGCTGTTTTTT | CASSLGPNGAGELFF
many | TRBJ2-7 | TRBV7-2 | . | TGTGCCAGCAGCTTAGTCGACAGCCGCTACGAGCAGTACTTC | CASSLVDSRYEQYF
few | TRBJ1-1 | TRBV7-2 | . | TGTGCCAGCAGCTCCGTTCAGGGAAACACTGAAGCTTTCTTT | CASSSVQGNTEAFF
. | TRBJ2-2 | TRBV4-2 | TRBD2 | TGTGCCAGCAGCCAAGGGGGTTTTAGGACTAGCGGGAGACTCACCGGGGAGCTGTTTTTT | CASSQGGFRTSGRLTGELFF
. | TRBJ2-1 | TRBV7-2 | TRBD1 | TGTGCCAGCAGCTGGGACAGGGGGATGAATGAGCAGTTCTTC | CASSWDRGMNEQFF
. | TRBJ1-3 | TRBV4-1 | . | TGCGCCAGCTCGAATCCAGCCTCTGGAAACACCATATATTTT | CASSNPASGNTIYF
many | TRBJ2-3 | TRBV7-2 | . | TGTGCCAGCAGCTTAAACGTCCACTCAGATACGCAGTATTTT | CASSLNVHSDTQYF
. | TRBJ1-3 | TRBV27 | . | TGTGCCAGCAGTTTATATGGGAGCGGCTCTGGAAACACCATATATTTT | CASSLYGSGSGNTIYF
. | TRBJ2-1 | TRBV5-4 | . | TGTGCCAGCAGCCCCCCTTCAGGGGGGGGATACAATGAGCAGTTCTTC | CASSPPSGGGYNEQFF
. | TRBJ2-6 | TRBV28 | . | TGTGCCAGCAGTTTGGGTTCTGGTGGAACTGGGGCCAACGTCCTGACTTTC | CASSLGSGGTGANVLTF
few | TRBJ2-3 | TRBV4-1 | TRBD2 | TGCGCCAGCAGCCAAGAGCGCCGGGACTACACAGATACGCAGTATTTT | CASSQERRDYTDTQYF
once | TRBJ2-3 | TRBV15 | TRBD2 | TGTGCCACCAGCAGAGGACTAGCGGGAGGGCCAAGCACAGATACGCAGTATTTT | CATSRGLAGGPSTDTQYF
. | TRBJ2-3 | TRBV15 | . | TGTGCCACCAGCAGAGAGGACGGGAGTTCAGATACGCAGTATTTT | CATSREDGSSDTQYF
few | TRBJ2-5 | TRBV20-1 | . | TGCAGTGCCGGTCCGATCCAAGAGACCCAGTACTTC | CSAGPIQETQYF
few | TRBJ1-1 | TRBV10-2 | TRBD1 | TGCGCCAGCAGTGTAACAGGGGGGATGGCCTCGACTGAAGCTTTCTTT | CASSVTGGMASTEAFF
many | TRBJ1-3 | TRBV7-2 | . | TGTGCCAGCAGCTCAGAAAGAAACACCATATATTTT | CASSSERNTIYF
. | TRBJ1-6 | TRBV28 | . | TGTGCCAGCAGTTTGGCAGAACAGTCACCCCTCCACTTT | CASSLAEQSPLHF
. | TRBJ1-1 | TRBV30 | . | TGTGCCTGGAGTGTACTCGGCCGGAGGACTGAAGCTTTCTTT | CAWSVLGRRTEAFF
few | TRBJ2-1 | TRBV7-2 | TRBD2 | TGTGCCAGCAGGTCCGATCTAGCGGGAGGCAATGAGCAGTTCTTC | CASRSDLAGGNEQFF
few | TRBJ2-1 | TRBV7-2 | . | TGTGCCAGCAGTGCCCGAGGGGGCTCCTACAATGAGCAGTTCTTC | CASSARGGSYNEQFF
. | TRBJ1-5 | TRBV12-3/TRBV12-4 | . | TGTGCCAGCAGCATCGGACTGGTAGATCAGCCCCAGCATTTT | CASSIGLVDQPQHF
. | TRBJ2-1 | TRBV5-1 | TRBD2 | TGCGCCAGCAGCTTGGATAGTAGGCTAGCGGACAATGAGCAGTTCTTC | CASSLDSRLADNEQFF
. | TRBJ2-7 | TRBV27 | . | TGTGCCAGCAGTTTACTAGGGGACGAGCAGTACTTC | CASSLLGDEQYF